The rows below give T cell receptor beta chains drawn from one sample of a study of blood T cells in healthy people across ages. TCRdb re-called the 5' RACE reads with MiXCR, one entry per CDR3 protein. In the table there are around 650,000 distinct CDR3 sequences, roughly 32% of which are singletons. Input material: blood. Every receptor here comes from a woman over 75 in good health. Each CDR3 is given with its conserved first and last residue. A D gene is named only where the DNA matches it firmly. Expanded clones are given a class, and other clones once, few, many or no size at all.

j_gene: TRBJ2-3; abundance: few; d_gene: TRBD2; v_gene: TRBV7-2; CDR3aa: CASSLARGTSGGGGTDTQYF; CDR3nt: TGTGCCAGCAGCTTAGCGAGAGGGACTAGCGGGGGGGGTGGCACAGATACGCAGTATTTT
j_gene: TRBJ1-5; abundance: -; d_gene: -; v_gene: TRBV12-3/TRBV12-4; CDR3aa: CASSAWSNQPQHF; CDR3nt: TGTGCCAGCAGTGCCTGGTCCAATCAGCCCCAGCATTTT
j_gene: TRBJ1-2; abundance: many; d_gene: TRBD1; v_gene: TRBV7-2; CDR3aa: CASSPGTGGRTNYGYTF; CDR3nt: TGTGCCAGCAGCCCTGGGACAGGGGGCCGAACTAACTATGGCTACACCTTC
j_gene: TRBJ2-3; abundance: -; d_gene: -; v_gene: TRBV28; CDR3aa: CASWPRTSGHTDTQYF; CDR3nt: TGTGCCAGCTGGCCCCGGACCAGCGGGCACACAGATACGCAGTATTTT
j_gene: TRBJ1-2; abundance: few; d_gene: -; v_gene: TRBV20-1; CDR3aa: CSAKGQTYGYTF; CDR3nt: TGCAGTGCTAAAGGACAGACCTATGGCTACACCTTC
j_gene: TRBJ2-5; abundance: many; d_gene: -; v_gene: TRBV15; CDR3aa: CATSRDPVSQETQYF; CDR3nt: TGTGCCACCAGCAGAGATCCGGTCAGTCAAGAGACCCAGTACTTC
j_gene: TRBJ2-1; abundance: many; d_gene: TRBD2; v_gene: TRBV20-1; CDR3aa: CSASGTSGLREQFF; CDR3nt: TGCAGTGCATCCGGGACTAGCGGGCTTAGGGAGCAGTTCTTC
j_gene: TRBJ2-1; abundance: -; d_gene: -; v_gene: TRBV20-1; CDR3aa: CSARVTSSYNEQFF; CDR3nt: TGCAGTGCTAGAGTAACTAGCTCCTACAATGAGCAGTTCTTC
j_gene: TRBJ1-1; abundance: once; d_gene: -; v_gene: TRBV5-1; CDR3aa: CASKFQDRNTEAFF; CDR3nt: TGCGCCAGCAAGTTTCAAGACAGGAACACTGAAGCTTTCTTT
j_gene: TRBJ1-1; abundance: few; d_gene: -; v_gene: TRBV18; CDR3aa: CASSPAEGTEAFF; CDR3nt: TGTGCCAGCTCACCAGCCGAAGGGACTGAAGCTTTCTTT
j_gene: TRBJ1-4; abundance: many; d_gene: -; v_gene: TRBV29-1; CDR3aa: CSVTGFNNEKLFF; CDR3nt: TGCAGCGTTACGGGTTTTAATAATGAAAAACTGTTTTTT
j_gene: TRBJ2-4; abundance: many; d_gene: -; v_gene: TRBV20-1; CDR3aa: CSALGVTLAKNIQYF; CDR3nt: TGCAGTGCCTTAGGCGTGACCTTAGCCAAAAACATTCAGTACTTC
j_gene: TRBJ2-1; abundance: many; d_gene: TRBD1; v_gene: TRBV5-1; CDR3aa: CASSPPGQYNEQFF; CDR3nt: TGCGCCAGCAGCCCACCGGGACAGTACAATGAGCAGTTCTTC
j_gene: TRBJ1-2; abundance: many; d_gene: TRBD1; v_gene: TRBV7-9; CDR3aa: CASSFMTGDYGYTF; CDR3nt: TGTGCCAGCAGCTTTATGACAGGGGACTATGGCTACACCTTC
j_gene: TRBJ2-7; abundance: once; d_gene: TRBD2; v_gene: TRBV7-2; CDR3aa: CASSSPRGLAQYEQYF; CDR3nt: TGTGCCAGCAGCTCACCCAGGGGACTAGCGCAGTACGAGCAGTACTTC
j_gene: TRBJ1-6; abundance: -; d_gene: -; v_gene: TRBV28; CDR3aa: CATRSGGSPPHF; CDR3nt: TGTGCCACCCGGTCCGGGGGTTCACCCCCCCACTTT
j_gene: TRBJ2-7; abundance: many; d_gene: TRBD2; v_gene: TRBV7-9; CDR3aa: CASSSSGRAGARENYYEQYF; CDR3nt: TGTGCCAGCAGCTCCAGCGGTAGGGCGGGAGCGAGAGAGAATTACTACGAGCAGTACTTC
j_gene: TRBJ1-4; abundance: -; d_gene: TRBD1; v_gene: TRBV3-1; CDR3aa: CASSGTGGSEKLFF; CDR3nt: TGTGCCAGCAGCGGGACAGGGGGGAGTGAAAAACTGTTTTTT
j_gene: TRBJ1-2; abundance: -; d_gene: -; v_gene: TRBV4-2; CDR3aa: CASSPVTESLYYTF; CDR3nt: TGTGCCAGCAGCCCAGTGACAGAGTCCCTGTATTACACCTTC
j_gene: TRBJ2-3; abundance: few; d_gene: -; v_gene: TRBV3-1; CDR3aa: CASSRGGQKSTDTQYF; CDR3nt: TGTGCCAGCAGTCGAGGCGGCCAGAAGAGCACAGATACGCAGTATTTT
j_gene: TRBJ2-5; abundance: -; d_gene: TRBD1; v_gene: TRBV3-1; CDR3aa: CASSPYTFRGQETQYF; CDR3nt: TGTGCCAGCAGCCCTTATACGTTCAGGGGGCAGGAGACCCAGTACTTC
j_gene: TRBJ1-6; abundance: -; d_gene: -; v_gene: TRBV30; CDR3aa: CAWSWGRDSPLHF; CDR3nt: TGTGCCTGGTCATGGGGGAGGGATTCACCCCTCCACTTT